The rows below give T cell receptor beta chains drawn from one sample of a study of OX40 agonist ivuxolimab in advanced cancers. Some clones are missing from TCRdb's copy, which holds only in-frame ones; the method was immunoSEQ multiplex PCR. The sample consists of just under 20,000 clones, around 84% of them appearing once. The source material was CD4+ or CD8+ T cells sorted from blood, sampled in a trial of the OX40 agonist ivuxolimab. The receptors stem from an adult with an advanced solid tumor such as melanoma, head and neck, liver or kidney cancer. The CDR3 runs from the conserved cysteine through the conserved F or W. The order of the fields is D gene, J gene, V gene, CDR3 DNA, CDR3 protein. D genes are given only for firm matches.

D: TRBD1
J: TRBJ1-3
V: TRBV5-6
DNA: TGTGCCAGCAGCTCATGGGACAGGGGAAACACCATATATTTT
CDR3: CASSSWDRGNTIYF

D: -
J: TRBJ2-3
V: TRBV4-3
DNA: TGCGCCAGCAGCCAAGGAGGTGCCGGAAGAACAGATACGCAGTATTTT
CDR3: CASSQGGAGRTDTQYF

D: TRBD2
J: TRBJ2-2
V: TRBV7-3
DNA: TGTGCCAGCAGCTTACGGGGACTAGCGGGATTCACCCTTAACACCGGGGAGCTGTTTTTT
CDR3: CASSLRGLAGFTLNTGELFF

D: -
J: TRBJ2-3
V: TRBV19
DNA: TGTGCCAGTAGTATTTACTCCTCGACAGGCAGCACAGATACGCAGTATTTT
CDR3: CASSIYSSTGSTDTQYF

D: -
J: TRBJ2-2
V: TRBV28
DNA: TGTGCCAGCAGTCCGACTAACACCGGGGAGCTGTTTTTT
CDR3: CASSPTNTGELFF

D: TRBD2
J: TRBJ2-1
V: TRBV4-3
DNA: TGCGCCAGCAGCCCTCAGCGGGATCCCTACAATGAGCAGTTCTTC
CDR3: CASSPQRDPYNEQFF